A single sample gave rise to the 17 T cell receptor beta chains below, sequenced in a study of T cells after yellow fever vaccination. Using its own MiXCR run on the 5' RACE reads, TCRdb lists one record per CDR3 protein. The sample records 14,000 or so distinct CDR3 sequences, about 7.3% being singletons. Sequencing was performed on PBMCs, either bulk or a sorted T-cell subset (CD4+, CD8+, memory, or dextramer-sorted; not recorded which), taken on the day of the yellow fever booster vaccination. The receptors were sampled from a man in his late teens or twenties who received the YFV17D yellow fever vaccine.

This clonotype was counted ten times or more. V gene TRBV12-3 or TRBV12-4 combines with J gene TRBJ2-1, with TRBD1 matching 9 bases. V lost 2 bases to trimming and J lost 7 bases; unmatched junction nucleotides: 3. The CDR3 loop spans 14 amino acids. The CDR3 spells CASSLRDRENEQFF. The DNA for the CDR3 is TGTGCCAGCAGTTTAAGGGACAGGGAAAATGAGCAGTTCTTC.

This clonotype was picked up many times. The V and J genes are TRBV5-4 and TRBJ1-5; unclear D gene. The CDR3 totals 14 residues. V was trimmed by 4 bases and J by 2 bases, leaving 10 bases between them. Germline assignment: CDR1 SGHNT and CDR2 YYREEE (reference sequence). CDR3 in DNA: TGTGCCAGCAGCAGAGACGGAGGCAATCAGCCCCAGCATTTT. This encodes CASSRDGGNQPQHF.

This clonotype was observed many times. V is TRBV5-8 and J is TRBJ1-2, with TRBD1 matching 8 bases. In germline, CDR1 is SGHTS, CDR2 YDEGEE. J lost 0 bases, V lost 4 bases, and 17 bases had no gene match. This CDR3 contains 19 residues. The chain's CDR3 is CASSPRLDRGRVANYGYTF. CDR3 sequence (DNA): TGTGCCAGCAGCCCTAGACTCGACAGGGGCCGAGTTGCTAACTATGGCTACACCTTC.

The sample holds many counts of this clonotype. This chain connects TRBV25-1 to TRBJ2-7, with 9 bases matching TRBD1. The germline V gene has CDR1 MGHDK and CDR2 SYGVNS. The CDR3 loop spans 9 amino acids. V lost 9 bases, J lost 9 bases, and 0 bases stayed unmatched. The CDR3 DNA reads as TGTGCCAGGGACAGGGGGCAGTACGTC. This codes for CARDRGQYV.

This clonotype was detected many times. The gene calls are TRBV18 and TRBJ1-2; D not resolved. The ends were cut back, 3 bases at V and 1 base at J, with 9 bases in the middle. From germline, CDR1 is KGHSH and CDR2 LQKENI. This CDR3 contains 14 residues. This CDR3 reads CASSPREFNYGYTF. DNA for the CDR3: TGTGCCAGCTCACCTCGGGAGTTTAACTATGGCTACACCTTC.

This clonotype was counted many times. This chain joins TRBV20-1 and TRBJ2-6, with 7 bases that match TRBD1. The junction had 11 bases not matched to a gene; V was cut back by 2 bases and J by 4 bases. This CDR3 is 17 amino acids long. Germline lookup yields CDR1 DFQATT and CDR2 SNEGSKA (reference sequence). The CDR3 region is CSARPTGNPRGANVLTF. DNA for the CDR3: TGCAGTGCTAGACCGACAGGGAACCCCAGGGGGGCCAACGTCCTGACTTTC.

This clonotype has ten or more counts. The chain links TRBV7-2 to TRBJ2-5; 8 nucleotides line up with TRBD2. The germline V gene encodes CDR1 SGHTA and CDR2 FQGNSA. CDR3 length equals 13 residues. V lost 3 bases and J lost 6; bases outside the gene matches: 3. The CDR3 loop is CASSLGLGKTQYF. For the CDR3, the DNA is TGTGCCAGCAGCTTGGGACTAGGAAAGACCCAGTACTTC.

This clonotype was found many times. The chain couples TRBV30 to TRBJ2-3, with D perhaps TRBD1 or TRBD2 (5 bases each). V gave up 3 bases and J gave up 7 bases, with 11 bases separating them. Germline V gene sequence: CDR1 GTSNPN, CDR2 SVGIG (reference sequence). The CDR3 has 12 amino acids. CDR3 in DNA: TGTGCCTGGAGCCCGAGGGGAAATACGCAGTATTTT. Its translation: CAWSPRGNTQYF. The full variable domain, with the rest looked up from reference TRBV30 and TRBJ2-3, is SQTIHQWPATLVQPVGSPLSLECTVEGTSNPNLYWYRQAAGRGLQLLFYSVGIGQISSEVPQNLSASRPQDRQFILSSKKLLLSDSGFYLCAWSPRGNTQYFGPGTRLTVL.

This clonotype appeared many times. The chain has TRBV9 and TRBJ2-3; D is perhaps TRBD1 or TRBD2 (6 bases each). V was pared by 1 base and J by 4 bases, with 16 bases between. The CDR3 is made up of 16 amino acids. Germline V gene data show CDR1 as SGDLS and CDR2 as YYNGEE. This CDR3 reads CASSVFPGEVADTQYF. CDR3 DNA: TGTGCCAGCAGCGTATTCCCAGGGGAGGTTGCAGATACGCAGTATTTT.

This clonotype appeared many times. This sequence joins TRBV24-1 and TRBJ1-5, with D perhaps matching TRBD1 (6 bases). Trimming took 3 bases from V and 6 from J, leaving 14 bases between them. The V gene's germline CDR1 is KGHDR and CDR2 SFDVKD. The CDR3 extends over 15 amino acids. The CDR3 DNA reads TGTGCCACCAGTGATCGTCGGGCAGGGGCTCAGCCCCAGCATTTT. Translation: CATSDRRAGAQPQHF.

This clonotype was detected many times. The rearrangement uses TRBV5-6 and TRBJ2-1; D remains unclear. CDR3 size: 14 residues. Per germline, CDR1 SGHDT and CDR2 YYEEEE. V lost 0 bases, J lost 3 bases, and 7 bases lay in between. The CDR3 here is CASSLETYYNEQFF. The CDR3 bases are TGTGCCAGCAGCTTGGAGACTTACTACAATGAGCAGTTCTTC.

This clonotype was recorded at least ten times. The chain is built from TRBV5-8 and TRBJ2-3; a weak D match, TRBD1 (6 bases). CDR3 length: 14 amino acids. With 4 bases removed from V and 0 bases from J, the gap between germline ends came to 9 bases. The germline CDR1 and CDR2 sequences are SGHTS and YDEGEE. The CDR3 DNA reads TGTGCCAGCAGCACCGGACAGAGCACAGATACGCAGTATTTT. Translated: CASSTGQSTDTQYF.

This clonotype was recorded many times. Here the CDR3 reads CASSRSRDRWTGANVLTF. CDR3 DNA sequence: TGTGCCAGCAGTCGTAGCCGGGACAGGTGGACTGGGGCCAACGTCCTGACTTTC. The J gene is TRBJ2-6, the V gene TRBV6-2 or TRBV6-3; 8 nucleotides agree with TRBD1. Germline V CDR1 and CDR2: MNHEY, SVGEGT. This CDR3 spans 18 amino acids. V gave up 5 bases and J gave up 2 bases; unmatched junction bases: 11.

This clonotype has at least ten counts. The CDR3 DNA follows: TGTGCCAGTAGCCGTCCGGAAACCCAAGAGACCCAGTACTTC. It yields the protein CASSRPETQETQYF. The chain has TRBV12-3 or TRBV12-4 and TRBJ2-5; D call uncertain. The CDR3 covers 14 residues. Trimming removed 9 bases from V and 1 base from J, with 15 bases in between.

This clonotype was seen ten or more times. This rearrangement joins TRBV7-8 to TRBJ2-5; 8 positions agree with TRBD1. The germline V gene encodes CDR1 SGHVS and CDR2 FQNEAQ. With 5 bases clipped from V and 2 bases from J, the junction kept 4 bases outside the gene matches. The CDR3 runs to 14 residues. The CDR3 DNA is TGTGCCAGCAGCCCGACAGGGGAGCAAGAGACCCAGTACTTC. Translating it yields CASSPTGEQETQYF.

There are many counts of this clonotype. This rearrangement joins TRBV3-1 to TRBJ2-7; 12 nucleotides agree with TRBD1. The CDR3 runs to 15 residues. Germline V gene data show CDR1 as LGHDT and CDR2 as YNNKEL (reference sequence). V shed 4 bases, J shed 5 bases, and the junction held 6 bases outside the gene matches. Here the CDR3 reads CASSLGGTGGDEQYF. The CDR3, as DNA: TGTGCCAGCAGCCTAGGGGGGACAGGGGGCGACGAGCAGTACTTC.

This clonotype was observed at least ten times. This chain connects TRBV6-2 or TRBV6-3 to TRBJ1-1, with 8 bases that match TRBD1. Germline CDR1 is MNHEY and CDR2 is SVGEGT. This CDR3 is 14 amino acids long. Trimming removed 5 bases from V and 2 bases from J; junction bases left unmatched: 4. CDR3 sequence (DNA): TGTGCCAGCAGTCTACAGGGGGTAAACACTGAAGCTTTCTTT. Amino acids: CASSLQGVNTEAFF.